This TCR beta chain was captured in a study of blood T cell repertoires in COVID-19. Overall study context: Sample material is recorded as cDNA or gDNA derived from T cells, B-cell-depleted T cells, or PBMCs.

The germline CDR1 and CDR2 sequences are SGHAT and FQNNGV. J lost 0 bases, V lost 7 bases, and 9 bases had no gene match. This CDR3 comprises 17 residues. This clone came up once. Methods used by the authors: Amplification with reference gene primers provided the estimates of nucleated cell counts. Assay used: immunoSEQ multiplex PCR; TCRdb lists only in-frame clones, some missing. V and J calls and clone size follow that table, whereas D and trimming were derived from the DNA. Here the sample spans about 100,000 clones, about 86% being singletons. Participants' reported clinical history set cohort assignment. Recovery among Cohort 3 donors was established by two negative PCRs, clearance, or symptom resolution.

The receptor was derived from a woman in her forties or fifties who had recovered from COVID-19. The chain employs TRBV11-2 and TRBJ2-4; 10 bases are a match to TRBD2. The sequencing sample was made of PBMCs or T cells enriched from blood (not recorded which). CDR3 DNA sequence: TGTGCCAGCAAACCGACCGGGACTAGCGCAGCCAAAAACATTCAGTACTTC. Its translation: CASKPTGTSAAKNIQYF. The variable domain in full, completed from reference TRBV11-2 and TRBJ2-4, reads EAGVAQSPRYKIIEKRQSVAFWCNPISGHATLYWYQQILGQGPKLLIQFQNNGVVDDSQLPKDRFSAERLKGVDSTLKIQPAKLEDSAVYLCASKPTGTSAAKNIQYFGAGTRLSVL.